This T cell receptor (beta chain) was sequenced in a study of T cell responses to AZD1222 COVID-19 vaccine. CDR3 length: 16 residues. Germline-derived CDR1 and CDR2 are LGHDT and YNNKEL (reference sequence). V was clipped by 1 base and J by 2 bases; unmatched bases: 6. The table came from immunoSEQ multiplex PCR; TCRdb's copy has only in-frame clones and leaves some out. The sample shows about 140,000 clones, approximately 90% of them seen only once. This chain joins TRBV3-1 (or the pseudogene TRBV3-2) and TRBJ2-7, with TRBD1 identical over 9 bases. The receptor was isolated from an adult in good health. This material consisted of peripheral blood, taken on day 0 of AZD1222 vaccination. The CDR3 region is CASSQGQGDFTYEQYF. In nucleotides, the CDR3 is TGTGCCAGCAGCCAAGGACAGGGGGATTTTACCTACGAGCAGTACTTC.